Listed here is a single TCR beta chain. Antigen: not known. These data originate in a study of cytomegalovirus exposure and HLA in healthy donors. This PCR relied on a set of 60 Vbeta primers and 13 Jbeta primers. Measured with immunoSEQ multiplex PCR; TCRdb has only the in-frame clones, and not every one. This table has about 140,000 clones, nearly 80% appearing once. Study-wide findings and caveats: Donors belonging to an Asian-associated ancestry cluster reportedly showed fewer N-insertions in productive TCRs than the roughly 700-donor mean, according to what a later analysis found.

The ends lost 5 bases at V and 7 bases at J; junction bases unmatched: 4. CDR1 and CDR2 (germline): GTSNPN, SVGIG (reference sequence). The CDR3 runs 12 residues. The rearrangement links TRBV30 to TRBJ2-3; 9 positions match TRBD2. Sequencing was done on a sample of PBMCs. The clonotype was recovered from a woman in her twenties or thirties in good health and CMV-seronegative. In nucleotides, the CDR3 is TGTGCCTGGGCGGGGGGGGGAAATACGCAGTATTTT. Translating gives CAWAGGGNTQYF.